This TCR beta chain was identified during a study of cytotoxic CD8 clonotypes in ibrutinib-treated CLL. The CDR3 extends over 14 amino acids. The junction had 5 bases not matched to a gene; V was cut back by 5 bases and J by 5 bases. The germline V gene has CDR1 SGHTA and CDR2 FQGNSA. Sequencing used immunoSEQ multiplex PCR; TCRdb keeps in-frame clones, though not all of them. The repertoire holds 30,000 to 50,000 clones, with 68% as singletons. The sequence derives from a human donor with chronic lymphocytic leukemia. This rearrangement joins TRBV7-2 to TRBJ2-5; 10 bases map to TRBD1. Material: PBMCs, obtained at disease progression, from a patient treated with ibrutinib. DNA for the CDR3: TGTGCCAGCAGCGCCGACAGGGGGCCGGAGACCCAGTACTTC. Its translation: CASSADRGPETQYF.